What follows are 26 T cell receptor beta chains derived from one specimen sequenced in a study of shared T cell receptors in the human thymus (dated by TCRdb to the early 2020s). The library was produced with the immunoSEQ multiplex PCR assay. TCRdb carries this immuneACCESS record with in-frame sequences only. Its versions omit some clonotypes, under half of them owing to an unresolved V gene in the studies checked, with the rest unexplained. This sample holds 600,000 or so clones; around 87% were observed only once. Roughly 0.0086% of the sample belongs to the ten largest clones. The sample also formed part of further work on human thymus T cells.

Sequences were obtained from thymocytes. The receptors stem from a boy under two years old with a congenital heart defect. Donor details come from another sample of the same person, matched by shared clones.

The CDR3 spells CASSSSKRDRSSYNEQFF. CDR3 coding DNA: TGTGCCAGCAGTTCAAGCAAGAGGGACAGAAGCTCCTACAATGAGCAGTTCTTC. The chain joins TRBV28 to TRBJ2-1; 7 bases are shared with TRBD1. The V gene end was trimmed by 4 bases and the J gene end by 0 bases; junction bases not matched to a gene: 12. This CDR3 region has 18 residues. Germline CDR1 MDHEN, CDR2 SYDVKM. The whole variable domain, filled in from reference TRBV28 and TRBJ2-1, reads DVKVTQSSRYLVKRTGEKVFLECVQDMDHENMFWYRQDPGLGLRLIYFSYDVKMKEKGDIPEGYSVSREKKERFSLILESASTNQTSMYLCASSSSKRDRSSYNEQFFGPGTRLTVL.

The V and J genes are TRBV6-1 and TRBJ1-5; weak D call: TRBD1 (6 bases). The germline V and J ends were trimmed by 9 bases and 6 bases, with 21 bases remaining between them. The CDR3 totals 15 residues. Germline lookup yields CDR1 MNHNS and CDR2 SASEGT. CDR3 coding DNA: TGTGCCAGTTCGGCACAGGGAACGAGCGGTCAGCCCCAGCATTTT. Translation gives CASSAQGTSGQPQHF.

The chain has TRBV5-1 and TRBJ2-2; the D is unclear. This CDR3 region has 16 residues. Deletions cut 4 bases from V and 2 bases from J, with 15 bases between. Germline-derived CDR1 and CDR2 are SGHRS and YFSETQ. The CDR3 region has the DNA TGCGCCAGCAGCGGTGAAAAACAGACAAACACCGGGGAGCTGTTTTTT. It encodes CASSGEKQTNTGELFF.

This chain links TRBV4-2 with TRBJ1-1; tentative D call: TRBD1 (5 bases). The germline gives CDR1 LGHNA, CDR2 YNFKEQ. V was cut by 0 bases and J by 9 bases, with 20 bases left in between. The CDR3 has 16 amino acids. CDR3 coding DNA: TGTGCCAGCAGCCAAGAAGGGGTCTCCGACAGAGTAAAAGCTTTCTTT. It is translated as CASSQEGVSDRVKAFF.

This sequence joins TRBV5-1 and TRBJ2-2, with 7 nucleotides matching TRBD2. Germline assignment: CDR1 SGHRS and CDR2 YFSETQ. The CDR3 covers 17 residues. J was trimmed by 1 base and V by 1 base; bases with no gene match: 7. CDR3 sequence: CASSLRLAVMNTGELFF. The CDR3 bases are TGCGCCAGCAGCTTGCGGCTAGCGGTAATGAACACCGGGGAGCTGTTTTTT.

CDR3 sequence reads: CASSTSLGWEQFF. Written as DNA, the CDR3 is TGTGCCAGCAGTACTAGCCTCGGTTGGGAGCAGTTCTTC. The V and J genes are TRBV27 and TRBJ2-1, with a possible D match to TRBD2 (6 bases). V was clipped by 5 bases and J by 10 bases, with 15 bases between them. The CDR3 totals 13 residues. The germline V gene encodes CDR1 MNHEY and CDR2 SMNVEV (reference sequence).

This clone was counted a single time. The DNA for the CDR3 is TGTGCCAGCAGCTTAACCGGCGGCTACGAGCAGTACTTC. It yields the protein CASSLTGGYEQYF. The chain is built from TRBV12-1 and TRBJ2-5; TRBD2, as called in the table, went unchecked against the DNA. The J call is in doubt because the DNA end fits TRBJ2-7 better. TRBV12-1 counts as a pseudogene. CDR3 length: 13 amino acids.

J is TRBJ2-2 and V is TRBV9, with 7 bases fitting TRBD1. The germline V gene encodes CDR1 SGDLS and CDR2 YYNGEE. This CDR3 region has 15 residues. Germline trimming cut 3 bases from V and 0 bases from J; bases unmatched to any gene: 2. CDR3 region: CASSAGTANTGELFF. In DNA, the CDR3 is TGTGCCAGCAGCGCCGGGACAGCGAACACCGGGGAGCTGTTTTTT.

This clone was detected a few times. The gene calls are TRBV6-1 and TRBJ2-5; a possible D gene is TRBD1 (7 bases). The V gene's germline CDR1 is MNHNS and CDR2 SASEGT. With 1 base removed from V and 5 bases from J, the gap between germline ends came to 23 bases. This CDR3 is built from 18 residues. The DNA for the CDR3 is TGTGCCAGCAGTGAAGAAGGGAGGACAGGCCAAGGATGGGAGACCCAGTACTTC. This translates into CASSEEGRTGQGWETQYF.

This clone came up a few times. The chain recombines TRBV19 with TRBJ2-1; TRBD1 matches 7 bases. The ends lost 5 bases at V and 5 bases at J; junction bases unmatched: 12. The CDR3 loop spans 16 amino acids. Germline V gene data show CDR1 as LNHDA and CDR2 as SQIVND (reference sequence). This CDR3 reads CASSSRDSRDHNEQFF. The CDR3 DNA reads TGTGCCAGTAGTTCGAGGGACAGTCGGGACCACAATGAGCAGTTCTTC.

The gene calls are TRBV5-6 and TRBJ2-1; 9 bases are a match to TRBD2. V gave up 1 base and J gave up 6 bases; unmatched junction bases: 11. CDR3 length: 17 amino acids. Looked up from germline, CDR1 is SGHDT and CDR2 is YYEEEE. CDR3 sequence (DNA): TGTGCCAGCAGCTTGTTCACGGCGGGAGGGCCCTCCAATGAGCAGTTCTTC. Translated, it gives CASSLFTAGGPSNEQFF.

V and J are TRBV29-1 and TRBJ1-5; 9 positions agree with TRBD1. Trimming at V came to 3 bases and at J to 3 bases, leaving 3 bases not matched to a gene. The germline V gene has CDR1 SQVTM and CDR2 ANQGSEA. The CDR3 runs 14 residues. The CDR3 here is CSVDGTGNNQPQHF. The CDR3 DNA sequence: TGCAGCGTTGATGGGACAGGGAACAATCAGCCCCAGCATTTT.

The genes are TRBV4-1 and TRBJ2-4; TRBD1 aligns across 11 bases. CDR1 MGHRA and CDR2 YSYEKL come from the germline V gene. V gave up 5 bases and J gave up 6 bases; unmatched junction bases: 12. The CDR3 has 17 residues. The CDR3, as DNA: TGCGCCAGCAGCACCTTCCGGGACAGGGGGAGCACAAACATTCAGTACTTC. Its translation is CASSTFRDRGSTNIQYF.

The table lists this clone with a count of one. V gene TRBV10-3 combines with J gene TRBJ1-6; D possibly corresponds to TRBD1 (6 bases). Trimming pared 8 bases from V and 5 bases from J, leaving 19 bases between. CDR1 is ENHRY, CDR2 SYGVKD, per germline. The CDR3 spans 16 residues. The DNA of the CDR3 is TGTGCCATCTCGGGGGGGCGGGACGAAAATAATTCACCCCTCCACTTT. It yields the protein CAISGGRDENNSPLHF.

This chain joins TRBV19 and TRBJ2-3; 7 nucleotides match TRBD2. Per germline, CDR1 LNHDA and CDR2 SQIVND (reference sequence). Trimming took 0 bases from V and 0 from J; bases not matched to a gene: 3. The length of the CDR3 is 16 residues. The CDR3: CASSIEGGISTDTQYF. CDR3 coding DNA: TGTGCCAGTAGTATAGAGGGAGGGATAAGCACAGATACGCAGTATTTT.

This clone came up once. The V call is TRBV18, the J call TRBJ2-3; TRBD2 matches at 8 bases. CDR1 is KGHSH and CDR2 is LQKENI in the germline V gene. V shed 3 bases and J 2 bases; nucleotides not matched to a gene: 22. The CDR3 is 21 residues long. The CDR3 DNA sequence: TGTGCCAGCTCACCTAGTCACCCGACTAGCGATACCCGATATGACACAGATACGCAGTATTTT. Translated, it gives CASSPSHPTSDTRYDTDTQYF.

The CDR3 loop is CASSERRRTWRYTF. For the CDR3, the DNA is TGTGCCAGCAGTGAACGTCGGAGGACTTGGCGCTACACCTTC. The V call is TRBV2, the J call TRBJ1-2; D unclear. The CDR3 is 14 amino acids. V shed 2 bases and J shed 9 bases, with 16 bases lying between them. Germline assignment: CDR1 SNHLY and CDR2 FYNNEI.

This sequence joins TRBV5-7 and TRBJ1-4; no firm D call. TRBV5-7 is reported as an ORF; its role is uncertain. This CDR3 contains 16 residues. V was clipped by 4 bases and J by 4 bases, with 17 bases between them. The CDR3 region is CASSPTSQRHNEKLFF. CDR3 coding DNA: TGTGCCAGCAGCCCCACATCTCAGAGGCATAATGAAAAACTGTTTTTT.

The V gene is TRBV5-6, the J gene TRBJ2-5, with D perhaps matching TRBD2 (6 bases). Judging by the DNA end, TRBJ2-7 fits better; the J call may be wrong. CDR3 length: 17 amino acids. Germline V gene lookup returns CDR1 SGHDT and CDR2 YYEEEE. The CDR3 sequence is CASSLWFEGGGYGEQYF. Written as DNA, the CDR3 is TGTGCCAGCAGCTTGTGGTTTGAGGGAGGTGGTTATGGCGAGCAGTACTTC.

The chain is built from TRBV25-1 and TRBJ1-2, with 8 bases lining up with TRBD1. V shed 4 bases and J 5 bases; nucleotides not matched to a gene: 9. Germline CDR1 is MGHDK and CDR2 is SYGVNS. CDR3 size: 15 residues. CDR3 amino acids: CASSGGTGGPYGYTF. CDR3 nucleotides: TGTGCCAGCAGTGGCGGGACAGGAGGTCCTTATGGCTACACCTTC.

The CDR3 sequence: CASSQLTGARGNTIYF. The CDR3 DNA follows: TGCGCCAGCAGCCAATTGACAGGGGCCAGGGGAAACACCATATATTTT. The chain carries TRBV4-1 and TRBJ1-3; TRBD1 aligns across 8 bases. Trimming took 2 bases from V and 4 from J; bases not matched to a gene: 7. CDR3 length: 16 residues. Germline lookup yields CDR1 MGHRA and CDR2 YSYEKL.

This chain connects TRBV4-3 to TRBJ2-5; weak D call: TRBD2 (5 bases). CDR3 size: 15 residues. Germline assignment: CDR1 LGHNA and CDR2 YSLEER. V gave up 0 bases and J gave up 1 base, with 9 bases separating them. CDR3 nucleotide sequence: TGCGCCAGCAGCCAAGATGCTCTAGCCCAAGAGACCCAGTACTTC. Its protein is CASSQDALAQETQYF.

The genes are TRBV6-5 and TRBJ2-5; 9 positions match TRBD2. The CDR3 has 13 amino acids. V trimming: 2 bases; J trimming: 7 bases; junction bases outside the gene matches: 2. Germline CDR1 and CDR2: MNHEY and SVGAGI. CDR3: CASSYPRGGTQYF. DNA of the CDR3: TGTGCCAGCAGTTACCCGCGGGGGGGGACCCAGTACTTC.

The V call is TRBV12-5, the J call TRBJ2-3, with TRBD2 matching 11 bases. V was clipped by 3 bases and J by 3 bases; unmatched bases: 5. This CDR3 region has 16 residues. The germline V gene encodes CDR1 LGHNT and CDR2 FRNRAP. This chain's CDR3 is CASGFGTSGRTDTQYF. CDR3 bases: TGTGCTAGTGGTTTTGGTACTAGCGGGAGAACAGATACGCAGTATTTT.

The rearrangement joins TRBV4-1 to TRBJ2-3; 7 nucleotides match TRBD2. The V and J ends lost 0 bases and 4 bases, in that order; junction bases with no gene match: 7. The CDR3 has 16 residues. The V gene's germline CDR1 is MGHRA and CDR2 YSYEKL. This CDR3 reads CASSQDLGLGADTQYF. The CDR3 bases are TGCGCCAGCAGCCAAGATCTCGGACTAGGGGCAGATACGCAGTATTTT.

The V call is TRBV6-1, the J call TRBJ2-1; 14 nucleotides line up with TRBD2. This CDR3 has 15 amino acids. Germline V CDR1 and CDR2: MNHNS, SASEGT. Trimming took 6 bases from V and 3 from J; bases not matched to a gene: 1. The CDR3 reads CASRGLAGDYNEQFF. The CDR3 DNA is TGTGCCAGCAGGGGACTAGCGGGGGACTACAATGAGCAGTTCTTC.